The present T cell receptor (beta chain) was sequenced within a study of T cells in localized non-small cell lung cancer. Findings and caveats of the study: Maximal T cell clonality occurred in uninvolved adjacent lung, with tumor ranking below it. Multi-region tumor sequencing was not done, so intratumor heterogeneity could not be excluded. Increased T cell density in blood showed an association with longer overall survival.

The V gene's germline CDR1 is MGHRA and CDR2 YSYEKL. The ends were cut back, 0 bases at V and 7 bases at J, with 19 bases in the middle. This CDR3 is built from 17 residues. Measured with immunoSEQ multiplex PCR; TCRdb has only the in-frame clones, and not every one. The data hold 65,000 to 80,000 clones, with roughly 80% observed a single time. Concerning this clone: The antigen remains unidentified.

The V and J genes are TRBV4-1 and TRBJ2-1, with D maybe TRBD1 (6 bases). The sequencing here drew on peripheral blood, taken before any cancer treatment. This sequence was found in a female donor at least 60 years old with stage I lung adenocarcinoma. The CDR3 is CASSQDGRGSYTNEQFF. CDR3 DNA: TGCGCCAGCAGCCAAGACGGCAGGGGAAGCTATACAAATGAGCAGTTCTTC.